Here is one T cell receptor (beta chain) with its context. Its antigen is undetermined. V lost 5 bases to trimming and J lost 7 bases, with 12 bases between them. Germline CDR1 KGHSH, CDR2 LQKENI. The CDR3 covers 13 residues. TCRdb's table, derived via immunoSEQ multiplex PCR, lists solely in-frame clones and lacks some. The table has 95,000 to 100,000 clones, 90% seen once; the top ten hold about 26%. This entry belongs to a study of T cell responses to AZD1222 COVID-19 vaccine. Whole-study findings and limits: An increase in Spike-specific TCR breadth and depth was observed after two AZD1222 doses.

The material sequenced was peripheral blood, taken on day 0 of AZD1222 vaccination. This sequence originates from an adult in good health. This chain links TRBV18 with TRBJ1-5, with TRBD1 as a possible D gene (6 bases). The CDR3 region has the DNA TGTGCCAGCTCAGCGGACAGAGGGCAGCCCCAGCATTTT. It codes for CASSADRGQPQHF.